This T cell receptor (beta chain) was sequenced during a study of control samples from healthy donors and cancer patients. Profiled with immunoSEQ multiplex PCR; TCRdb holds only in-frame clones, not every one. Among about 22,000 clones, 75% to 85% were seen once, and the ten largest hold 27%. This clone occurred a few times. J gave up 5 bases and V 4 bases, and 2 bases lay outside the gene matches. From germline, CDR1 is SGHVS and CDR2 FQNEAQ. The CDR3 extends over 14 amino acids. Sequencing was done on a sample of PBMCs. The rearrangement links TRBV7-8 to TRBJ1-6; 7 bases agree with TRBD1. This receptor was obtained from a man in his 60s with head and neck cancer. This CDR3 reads CASSSTGNNSPLHF. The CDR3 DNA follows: TGTGCCAGCAGCTCGACAGGGAATAATTCACCCCTCCACTTT.